One T cell receptor (beta chain) is described in this entry. Only in-frame clones appear in the TCRdb table, and some are missing; sequencing was by immunoSEQ multiplex PCR. The sample consists of around 100,000 clones, approximately 80% of them appearing once. The sample is drawn from a study of a mutant IDH1 vaccine in newly diagnosed glioma. Noted time point: baseline, week 1 (first vaccination visit). Specified treatment: pre-vaccination baseline after standard-of-care therapy. This TCR derives from a man aged 35 to 55 with glioma. Some clones in this sample may be carry-over from other donors' samples. The sequenced sample was PBMCs, obtained from a glioma patient treated with radiotherapy, temozolomide or both.

CDR3: CASSTRGGGYNEQFF. CDR3 DNA: TGTGCCAGCAGCACGAGGGGGGGAGGGTACAATGAGCAGTTCTTC. V usage is TRBV11-3 and J usage is TRBJ2-1, with D maybe TRBD2 (7 bases). This CDR3 is built from 15 residues. CDR1 SGHNT and CDR2 YENEEA come from the germline V gene. V was shortened by 5 bases and J by 4 bases, with 15 bases between the two germline ends.